The next 8 T cell receptor beta chains were all read from a single sample in a study of blood T cells in healthy people across ages. It was with a sample-barcoded 5' primer and a J-beta primer mix that a second PCR of about 6 to 12 cycles was run. Via MiXCR, TCRdb re-called the 5' RACE reads, giving one row per CDR3 protein. The sample has some 890,000 distinct CDR3 sequences, 29% seen once. The same data also went into a second study, on T cells of mothers and their children.

The sample consisted of blood. The origin of the receptors is a woman between 40 and 55 years old in good health.

This clonotype was detected only a few times. V and J are TRBV28 and TRBJ2-4, with D tentatively TRBD1 (8 bases). V was shortened by 2 bases and J by 6 bases, with 14 bases between the two germline ends. CDR1 MDHEN and CDR2 SYDVKM come from the germline V gene. The CDR3 has 15 amino acids. This chain's CDR3 is CASSLQDREGNIQYF. The CDR3 nucleotides are TGTGCCAGCAGTTTACAGGACAGGGAGGGAAACATTCAGTACTTC.

The sample holds many counts of this clonotype. The chain has TRBV7-8 and TRBJ2-7; a weak D match, TRBD2 (6 bases). This CDR3 region has 15 residues. The germline V gene has CDR1 SGHVS and CDR2 FQNEAQ. The V end was cut by 1 base, the J end by 6 bases, with 16 bases between. Written as DNA, the CDR3 is TGTGCCAGCAGCTTAGTGTCCCAGGGAGCGGGCGAGCAGTACTTC. Translation gives CASSLVSQGAGEQYF.

Regarding this clonotype: An end of the junction does not agree with germline; a read error may underlie this. This chain joins TRBV5-1 and TRBJ1-3; perhaps TRBD1 as D (5 bases). The CDR3 loop spans 13 amino acids. The germline V gene has CDR1 SGHRS and CDR2 YFSETQ. CDR3 protein: CASSPGRRNAIYF. CDR3 coding DNA: TGCGCCAGCAGCCCGGGACGGCGAAACGCCATATATTTT.

The chain couples TRBV7-2 to TRBJ2-7, with a possible D match to TRBD1 (5 bases). The CDR3 is 16 residues long. Germline values: CDR1 SGHTA, CDR2 FQGNSA. Trimming took off 2 bases at V and 0 bases at J, with 14 bases between the two ends. The CDR3 bases are TGTGCCAGCAGCTTACTGTCGCAGGGCCCCTCCTACGAGCAGTACTTC. Protein: CASSLLSQGPSYEQYF.

This clonotype was observed a few times. This chain links TRBV7-2 with TRBJ2-7; possible D gene TRBD2, 7 bases. Germline CDR1 and CDR2: SGHTA and FQGNSA. The V end was cut by 7 bases, the J end by 2 bases, with 21 bases between. The CDR3 runs to 16 residues. DNA for the CDR3: TGTGCCAGCAAGTCATCCAGTGGCGGGGGCACCTACGAGCAGTACTTC. Translated, it gives CASKSSSGGGTYEQYF.

The chain is built from TRBV14 and TRBJ2-7; TRBD2 matches at 9 bases. The germline gives CDR1 SGHDN, CDR2 FVKESK. The CDR3 is made up of 15 amino acids. The V and J ends lost 4 bases and 6 bases, in that order; junction bases with no gene match: 10. The CDR3, as DNA: TGTGCCAGCAGCCTTAGCGGGAGTAACCCTCTCGAGCAGTACTTC. This sequence encodes CASSLSGSNPLEQYF.

The rearrangement uses TRBV5-1 and TRBJ2-5, with D maybe TRBD2 (6 bases). The DNA end favors TRBJ2-7, so the J call may be wrong. In germline, CDR1 is SGHRS, CDR2 YFSETQ. CDR3 size: 12 residues. The CDR3 DNA reads TGCGCCAGCAGCTTTCGGGAGTCCGAGCAGTACTTC. Translating gives CASSFRESEQYF.

The table lists this clonotype with many counts. The chain couples TRBV5-1 to TRBJ2-6, with 8 bases aligning to TRBD1. Trimming took 4 bases from V and 2 from J; bases not matched to a gene: 8. The CDR3 sequence is 17 residues long. Germline CDR1 reads SGHRS; CDR2 reads YFSETQ. DNA for the CDR3: TGCGCCAGCAGCCCTACAAAACAGGGGGCTGGGGCCAACGTCCTGACTTTC. Encoded protein: CASSPTKQGAGANVLTF.